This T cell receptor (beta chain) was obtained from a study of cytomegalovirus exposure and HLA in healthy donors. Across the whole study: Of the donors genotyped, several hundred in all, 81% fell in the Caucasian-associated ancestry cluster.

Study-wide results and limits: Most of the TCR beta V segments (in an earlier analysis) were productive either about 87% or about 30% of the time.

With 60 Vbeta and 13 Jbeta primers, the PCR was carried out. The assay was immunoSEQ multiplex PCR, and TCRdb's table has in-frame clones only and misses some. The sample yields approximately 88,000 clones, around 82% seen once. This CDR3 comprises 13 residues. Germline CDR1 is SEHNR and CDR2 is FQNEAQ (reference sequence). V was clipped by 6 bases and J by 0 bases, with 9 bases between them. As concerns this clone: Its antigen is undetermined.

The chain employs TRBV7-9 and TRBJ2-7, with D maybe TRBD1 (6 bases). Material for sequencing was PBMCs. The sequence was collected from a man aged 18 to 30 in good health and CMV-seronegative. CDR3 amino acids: CASRGANSYEQYF. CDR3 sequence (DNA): TGTGCCAGCAGGGGGGCGAACTCCTACGAGCAGTACTTC.